Listed below are T cell receptor beta chains from one sample, sequenced in a study of blood T cell repertoires in COVID-19. Generated by immunoSEQ multiplex PCR, the TCRdb table keeps only in-frame clones and is missing some. The sample comprises 300,000 to 350,000 clones, 87% of which are singletons, and approximately 9.4% rests with the top ten. The sequencing input was peripheral blood. All receptors derive from a man aged 25 to 40 with COVID-19, enrolled during active disease. CDR3s include the opening cysteine and the closing phenylalanine or tryptophan. The D gene is left open where the match is weak. Size tells how often a clone was seen (once, few, many) or the class of an expanded clone, and some rows leave it out.

d_call: TRBD1
clone_size: few
j_call: TRBJ2-2
v_call: TRBV2
cdr3_nt: TGTGCCAGCAAGACAGACAGGGCCACCGGGGAGCTGTTTTTT
cdr3_aa: CASKTDRATGELFF

d_call: -
clone_size: -
j_call: TRBJ1-3
v_call: TRBV4-1
cdr3_nt: TGCGCCAGCAGCCCCTGGGACTTCGCTGGAAACACCATATATTTT
cdr3_aa: CASSPWDFAGNTIYF

d_call: -
clone_size: -
j_call: TRBJ1-2
v_call: TRBV6-7
cdr3_nt: TGTGCCAGCAGTTTCCCGACAGGCCCTCAAACCTTC
cdr3_aa: CASSFPTGPQTF

d_call: TRBD1
clone_size: -
j_call: TRBJ2-3
v_call: TRBV29-1
cdr3_nt: TGCAGCGTTGAAGATCAGGACAGGGGCCGCACAGATACGCAGTATTTT
cdr3_aa: CSVEDQDRGRTDTQYF

d_call: TRBD1
clone_size: -
j_call: TRBJ2-7
v_call: TRBV19
cdr3_nt: TGTGCCAGTAGTATAGAGTGGTGGAGGACAGGGGGGATTAGCTCCTACGAGCAGTACTTC
cdr3_aa: CASSIEWWRTGGISSYEQYF

d_call: TRBD2
clone_size: few
j_call: TRBJ2-7
v_call: TRBV5-4
cdr3_nt: TGTGCCAGCAGCTGGGAGCGGGGCTACGAGCAGTACTTC
cdr3_aa: CASSWERGYEQYF

d_call: -
clone_size: -
j_call: TRBJ1-5
v_call: TRBV7-6
cdr3_nt: TGTGCCAGCAGCTTAGCGACCGAGACACAATATAGCAATCAGCCCCAGCATTTT
cdr3_aa: CASSLATETQYSNQPQHF

d_call: -
clone_size: -
j_call: TRBJ1-1
v_call: TRBV19
cdr3_nt: TGTGCCAGTAGTACCACGGCGGGGAGGCCTGAAGCTTTCTTT
cdr3_aa: CASSTTAGRPEAFF

d_call: -
clone_size: -
j_call: TRBJ2-7
v_call: TRBV19
cdr3_nt: TGTGCCAGTAGTATCGGGGTCATCTCCTACGAGCAGTACTTC
cdr3_aa: CASSIGVISYEQYF

d_call: TRBD1
clone_size: once
j_call: TRBJ1-5
v_call: TRBV19
cdr3_nt: TGTGCCAGTAGTAACCTCGACAGGGGACGTCAGCCCCAGCATTTT
cdr3_aa: CASSNLDRGRQPQHF

d_call: TRBD2
clone_size: -
j_call: TRBJ2-3
v_call: TRBV9
cdr3_nt: TGTGCCAGCAGCGTCGGCCCCGGCGGGAGAGATCCTAGGGATACGCAGTATTTT
cdr3_aa: CASSVGPGGRDPRDTQYF